This TCR beta chain stems from a study of T cell repertoires in cytomegalovirus infection. TCRdb re-derived calls from the reads in MiXCR, one entry per CDR3 protein. The sample lists about 530,000 distinct CDR3 sequences; around 27% were seen once. CDR3 length: 12 residues. V was clipped by 3 bases and J by 6 bases, with 5 bases between them. In germline, CDR1 is SEHNR, CDR2 FQNEAQ (reference sequence). This clonotype was recorded once. The source material was PBMCs. The source of this sequence is a human donor in good health (CMV status not recorded). Some clones in this sample may be carry-over from other donors' samples. This chain joins TRBV7-9 and TRBJ1-4; D remains unclear. This CDR3 is CASSFNDEKLFF. The CDR3 DNA reads as TGTGCCAGCAGCTTCAACGATGAAAAACTGTTTTTT.